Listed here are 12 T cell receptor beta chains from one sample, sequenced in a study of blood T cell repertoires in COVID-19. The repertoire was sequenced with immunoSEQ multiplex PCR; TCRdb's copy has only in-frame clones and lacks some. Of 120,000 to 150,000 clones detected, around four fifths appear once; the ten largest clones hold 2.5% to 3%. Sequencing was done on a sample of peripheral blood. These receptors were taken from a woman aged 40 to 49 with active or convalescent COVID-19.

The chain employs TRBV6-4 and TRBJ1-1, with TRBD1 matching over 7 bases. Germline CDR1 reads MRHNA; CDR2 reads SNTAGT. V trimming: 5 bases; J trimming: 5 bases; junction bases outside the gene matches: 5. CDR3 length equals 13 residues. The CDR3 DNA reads TGTGCCAGCAGTAACAGGGGTGGGACTGAAGCTTTCTTT. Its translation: CASSNRGGTEAFF.

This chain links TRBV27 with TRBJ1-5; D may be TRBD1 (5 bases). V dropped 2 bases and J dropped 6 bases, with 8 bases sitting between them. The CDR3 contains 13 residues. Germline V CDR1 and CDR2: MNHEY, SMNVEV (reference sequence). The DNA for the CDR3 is TGTGCCAGCAGTTTAGCAGGGTTTCAGCCCCAGCATTTT. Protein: CASSLAGFQPQHF.

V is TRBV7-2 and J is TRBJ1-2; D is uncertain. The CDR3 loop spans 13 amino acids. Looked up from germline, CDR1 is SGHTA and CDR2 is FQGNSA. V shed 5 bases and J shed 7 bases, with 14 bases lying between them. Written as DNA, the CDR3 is TGTGCCAGCAGCCCACAGACCAGGTCTGGCTACACCTTC. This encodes CASSPQTRSGYTF.

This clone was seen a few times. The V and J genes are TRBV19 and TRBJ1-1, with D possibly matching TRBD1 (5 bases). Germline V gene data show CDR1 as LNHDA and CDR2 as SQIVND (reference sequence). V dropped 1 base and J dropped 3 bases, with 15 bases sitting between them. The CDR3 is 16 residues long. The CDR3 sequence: CASSIGRGIRDTEAFF. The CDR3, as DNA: TGTGCCAGTAGTATAGGCCGGGGGATCAGGGACACTGAAGCTTTCTTT.

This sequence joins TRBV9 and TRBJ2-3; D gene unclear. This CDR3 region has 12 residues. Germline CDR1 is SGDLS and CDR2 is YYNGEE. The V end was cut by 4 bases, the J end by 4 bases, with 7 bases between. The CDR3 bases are TGTGCCAGCAGCCCAGGTGCAGATACGCAGTATTTT. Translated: CASSPGADTQYF.

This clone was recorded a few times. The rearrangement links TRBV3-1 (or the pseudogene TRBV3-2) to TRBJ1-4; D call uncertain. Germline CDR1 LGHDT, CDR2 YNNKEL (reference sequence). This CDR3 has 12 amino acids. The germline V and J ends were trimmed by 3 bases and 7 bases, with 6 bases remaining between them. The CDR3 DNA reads TGTGCCAGCAGCCATCTCTCTGAAAAACTGTTTTTT. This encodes CASSHLSEKLFF.

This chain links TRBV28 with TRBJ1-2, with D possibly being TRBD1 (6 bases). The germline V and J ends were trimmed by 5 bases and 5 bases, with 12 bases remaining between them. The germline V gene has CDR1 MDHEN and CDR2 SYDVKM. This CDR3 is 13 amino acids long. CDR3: CASSAQGRYGYTF. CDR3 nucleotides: TGTGCCAGCAGTGCACAGGGCCGGTATGGCTACACCTTC.

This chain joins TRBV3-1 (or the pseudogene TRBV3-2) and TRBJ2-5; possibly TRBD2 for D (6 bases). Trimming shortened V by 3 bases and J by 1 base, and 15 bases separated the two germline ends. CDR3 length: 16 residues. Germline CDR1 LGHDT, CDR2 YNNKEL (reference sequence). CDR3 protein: CASSQEGTWAQETQYF. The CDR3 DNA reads TGTGCCAGCAGCCAGGAGGGCACCTGGGCCCAAGAGACCCAGTACTTC.

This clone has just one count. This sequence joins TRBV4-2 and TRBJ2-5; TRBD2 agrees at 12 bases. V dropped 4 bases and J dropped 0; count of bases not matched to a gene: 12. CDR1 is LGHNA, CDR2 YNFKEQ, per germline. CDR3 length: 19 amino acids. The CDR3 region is CASSPGRASGGEYQETQYF. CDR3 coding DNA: TGTGCCAGCAGCCCAGGCAGGGCTAGCGGGGGGGAATACCAAGAGACCCAGTACTTC.

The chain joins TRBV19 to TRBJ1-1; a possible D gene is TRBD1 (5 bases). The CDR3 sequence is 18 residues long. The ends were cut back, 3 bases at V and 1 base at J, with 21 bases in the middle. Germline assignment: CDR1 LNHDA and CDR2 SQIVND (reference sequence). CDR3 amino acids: CASSILLGLWGTNTEAFF. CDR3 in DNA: TGTGCCAGTAGTATCCTCTTGGGGCTTTGGGGAACGAACACTGAAGCTTTCTTT.

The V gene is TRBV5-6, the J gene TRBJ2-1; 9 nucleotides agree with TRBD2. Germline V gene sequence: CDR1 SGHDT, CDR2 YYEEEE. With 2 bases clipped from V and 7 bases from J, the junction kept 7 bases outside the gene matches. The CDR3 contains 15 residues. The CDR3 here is CASSFPSGVPNEQFF. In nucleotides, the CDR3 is TGTGCCAGCAGCTTCCCTAGCGGGGTACCTAATGAGCAGTTCTTC.

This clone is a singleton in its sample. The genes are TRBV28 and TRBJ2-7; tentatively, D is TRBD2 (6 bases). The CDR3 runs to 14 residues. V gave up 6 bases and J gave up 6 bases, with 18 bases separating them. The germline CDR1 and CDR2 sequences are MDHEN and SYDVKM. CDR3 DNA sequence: TGTGCCAGCAGCCCCGGGACTCTAAACCCCGAGCAGTACTTC. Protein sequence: CASSPGTLNPEQYF.